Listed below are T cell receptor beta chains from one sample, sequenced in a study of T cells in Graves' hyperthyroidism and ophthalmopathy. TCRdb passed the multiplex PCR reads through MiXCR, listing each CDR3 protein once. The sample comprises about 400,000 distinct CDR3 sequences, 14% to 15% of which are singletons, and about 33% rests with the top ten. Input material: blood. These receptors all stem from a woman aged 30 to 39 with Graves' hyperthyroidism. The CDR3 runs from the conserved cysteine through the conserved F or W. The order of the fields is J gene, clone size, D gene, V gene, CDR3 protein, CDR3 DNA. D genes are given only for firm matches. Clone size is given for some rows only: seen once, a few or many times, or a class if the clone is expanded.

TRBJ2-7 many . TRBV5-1 CASSDGYNYEQYF TGCGCCAGCAGCGACGGATACAACTACGAGCAGTACTTC
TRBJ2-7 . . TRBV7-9 CASSLDSSHEQYF TGTGCCAGCAGCTTAGACAGCTCCCACGAGCAGTACTTC
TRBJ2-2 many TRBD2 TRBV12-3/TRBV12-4 CASTPGGAGELFF TGTGCCAGCACTCCCGGGGGGGCTGGGGAGCTGTTTTTT
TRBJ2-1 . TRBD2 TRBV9 CASSDRTSGSYNEQFF TGTGCCAGCAGCGACCGGACTAGCGGGAGCTACAATGAGCAGTTCTTC
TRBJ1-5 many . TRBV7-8 CASSLATGLWDNQPQHF TGTGCCAGCAGCTTAGCGACGGGGTTATGGGACAATCAGCCCCAGCATTTT
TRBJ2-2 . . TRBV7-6 CASSLEFSNTGELFF TGTGCCAGCAGCTTAGAGTTCTCGAACACCGGGGAGCTGTTTTTT
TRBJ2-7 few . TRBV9 CASSDGVGYEQYF TGTGCCAGCAGCGATGGGGTGGGGTACGAGCAGTACTTC
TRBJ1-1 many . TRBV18 CASSQSDTVYEAFF TGTGCCAGCTCACAATCGGACACTGTCTATGAAGCTTTCTTT
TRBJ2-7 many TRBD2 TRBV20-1 CSARGPSGRTSYEQYF TGCAGTGCTAGAGGTCCTAGCGGGAGGACCTCCTACGAGCAGTACTTC
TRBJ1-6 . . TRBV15 CAHERSSYNSPLHF TGTGCCCACGAGAGGAGCTCCTATAATTCACCCCTCCACTTT
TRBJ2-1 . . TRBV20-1 CSARDGSMGEQFF TGCAGTGCTAGAGATGGGAGTATGGGGGAGCAGTTCTTC
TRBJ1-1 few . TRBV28 CASSFSTTGDTEAFF TGTGCCAGCAGTTTTTCGACAACTGGCGACACTGAAGCTTTCTTT
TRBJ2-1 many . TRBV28 CASSPPTYNEQFF TGTGCCAGCAGCCCTCCGACGTACAATGAGCAGTTCTTC
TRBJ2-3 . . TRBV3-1 CASSPPGEDTQYF TGTGCCAGCAGCCCTCCGGGGGAGGATACGCAGTATTTT
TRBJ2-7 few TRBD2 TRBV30 CAGYRGTSGILSREQYF TGTGCCGGATACCGCGGGACTAGCGGGATCCTGAGTCGCGAGCAGTACTTC
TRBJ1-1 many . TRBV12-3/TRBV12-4 CASSFDRNTEAFF TGTGCCAGCAGTTTTGACAGGAACACTGAAGCTTTCTTT
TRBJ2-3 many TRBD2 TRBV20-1 CSALQRESPDTQYF TGCAGTGCTCTTCAGCGGGAGAGCCCAGATACGCAGTATTTT
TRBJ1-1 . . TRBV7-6 CASKAYDSLNTEAFF TGTGCCAGCAAGGCGTACGACAGCTTGAACACTGAAGCTTTCTTT
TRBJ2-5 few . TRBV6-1 CASRQRTQKWTQYF TGTGCCAGCAGACAAAGGACCCAAAAGTGGACCCAGTACTTC
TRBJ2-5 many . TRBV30 CAWEMAHQETQYF TGTGCCTGGGAAATGGCGCACCAAGAGACCCAGTACTTC
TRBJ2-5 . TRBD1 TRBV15 CATSRNGQGQETQYF TGTGCCACCAGCAGAAACGGACAGGGCCAAGAGACCCAGTACTTC
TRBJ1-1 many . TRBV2 CASSVHRVAPEAFF TGTGCCAGCAGTGTTCACAGGGTTGCCCCTGAAGCTTTCTTT
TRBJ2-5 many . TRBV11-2 CASSLDPGPQETQYF TGTGCCAGCAGCTTAGACCCCGGGCCACAAGAGACCCAGTACTTC
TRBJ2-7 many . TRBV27 CASSFMGNEQYF TGTGCCAGCAGTTTTATGGGAAACGAGCAGTACTTC
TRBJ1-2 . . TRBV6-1 CASSGDGSGYGYTF TGTGCCAGCAGTGGGGACGGGAGCGGTTATGGCTACACCTTC